The rows below give T cell receptor beta chains drawn from one sample of a study of T cells in localized non-small cell lung cancer. TCRdb keeps only in-frame clones here, not all; method: immunoSEQ multiplex PCR. There are about 3,200 clones in the sample; about 28% occur only once, and roughly 9.6% lies in the top ten. Sequencing used lung tumor tissue, obtained before any cancer treatment. Every receptor here comes from a man aged 35 to 69 with stage I lung adenocarcinoma. Each CDR3 is given with its conserved first and last residue. D genes are given only for firm matches. Size is omitted from some rows. Given values are once, few, many or a class for expanded clones.

size | J | D | V | CDR3 | DNA
- | TRBJ1-4 | - | TRBV30 | CAWNGYTTNEKLFF | TGTGCCTGGAATGGATACACAACTAATGAAAAACTGTTTTTT
few | TRBJ2-7 | TRBD1 | TRBV28 | CASSVGGTGDYEQYF | TGTGCCAGCAGTGTAGGCGGGACAGGGGACTACGAGCAGTACTTC
- | TRBJ2-3 | - | TRBV30 | CAWRAGTAGTDTQYF | TGTGCCTGGAGGGCCGGGACCGCGGGCACAGATACGCAGTATTTT
- | TRBJ2-1 | TRBD1 | TRBV19 | CASREQGAFYNEQFF | TGTGCCAGTAGGGAACAGGGGGCGTTCTACAATGAGCAGTTCTTC
- | TRBJ2-3 | - | TRBV30 | CAWSVSAGKDTQYF | TGTGCCTGGAGTGTATCGGCGGGTAAAGATACGCAGTATTTT
few | TRBJ1-4 | - | TRBV6-8 | CASRPHSVEKLFF | TGTGCCAGCAGACCCCACAGTGTCGAAAAACTGTTTTTT
medium-sized | TRBJ1-1 | - | TRBV11-3 | CASSLDSSNTEAFF | TGTGCCAGCAGCTTGGACAGCTCGAACACTGAAGCTTTCTTT
medium-sized | TRBJ1-2 | - | TRBV6-8 | CASANTVRGYGYTF | TGTGCCAGCGCCAATACGGTCCGGGGCTATGGCTACACCTTC
few | TRBJ1-1 | TRBD1 | TRBV30 | CAWSVSPGGTEAFF | TGTGCCTGGAGTGTAAGTCCAGGGGGTACTGAAGCTTTCTTT
medium-sized | TRBJ2-3 | TRBD2 | TRBV6-8 | CASSEGLEPDTQYF | TGTGCCAGCAGTGAGGGACTAGAGCCAGATACGCAGTATTTT
- | TRBJ1-1 | - | TRBV28 | CATAQGGWTEAFF | TGTGCCACCGCACAGGGAGGGTGGACTGAAGCTTTCTTT
- | TRBJ2-5 | - | TRBV10-2 | CASSESGGQETQYF | TGCGCCAGCAGTGAGTCGGGCGGGCAAGAGACCCAGTACTTC
medium-sized | TRBJ2-5 | TRBD2 | TRBV11-3 | CASSFRAGGTQETQYF | TGTGCCAGCAGCTTTCGAGCGGGGGGAACCCAAGAGACCCAGTACTTC
medium-sized | TRBJ2-7 | TRBD2 | TRBV6-8 | CASSYSSGGGYEQYF | TGTGCCAGCAGTTACTCTAGCGGGGGGGGCTACGAGCAGTACTTC
few | TRBJ2-5 | - | TRBV28 | CASSFSGLQETQYF | TGTGCCAGCAGTTTTTCGGGGTTACAAGAGACCCAGTACTTC
medium-sized | TRBJ2-7 | - | TRBV9 | CASSVDGGSDSYEQYF | TGTGCCAGCAGCGTAGATGGGGGTTCCGACTCCTACGAGCAGTACTTC
medium-sized | TRBJ1-2 | - | TRBV6-8 | CASSGQNYGYTF | TGTGCCAGCAGTGGACAGAACTATGGCTACACCTTC
- | TRBJ2-2 | - | TRBV6-8 | CASSSGTVETGELFF | TGTGCCAGCAGTTCCGGGACCGTAGAGACCGGGGAGCTGTTTTTT
- | TRBJ2-1 | TRBD1 | TRBV9 | CASSDRTGGAYNEQFF | TGTGCCAGCAGCGATCGGACAGGGGGGGCCTACAATGAGCAGTTCTTC
- | TRBJ2-2 | - | TRBV15 | CATSRDYWGDTGELFF | TGTGCCACCAGCAGAGATTATTGGGGGGACACCGGGGAGCTGTTTTTT